This T cell receptor (beta chain) came from a study of blood T cell repertoires in COVID-19. Per the germline V gene, CDR1 is MDHEN and CDR2 is SYDVKM. With 2 bases clipped from V and 6 bases from J, the junction kept 12 bases outside the gene matches. This CDR3 comprises 17 residues. All enrollees were roughly 18 to 89 years old and from roughly 22 US areas. Assignment of participants to cohorts was predicated upon participant-reported clinical history. In the original analysis: Estimation of nucleated cell counts was performed using reference gene primer amplification. Here immunoSEQ multiplex PCR was the method, and the copy in TCRdb shows in-frame clones only, minus some. V and J calls and clone size are given by that table; D and trimming were obtained from the DNA. The repertoire has hundreds of thousands of clones, approximately 86% of them found once; the top ten carry approximately 9%.

Sequencing used PBMCs or T cells enriched from blood (not recorded which). This TCR was sampled from a woman younger than 30 who had recovered from COVID-19. The V and J genes are TRBV28 and TRBJ2-2; 7 nucleotides match TRBD2. The CDR3 loop reads CASSLGVLADLSGELFF. The CDR3 DNA is TGTGCCAGCAGTTTAGGAGTTCTAGCGGATCTGTCCGGGGAGCTGTTTTTT. The variable domain in full, with the rest retrieved from reference TRBV28 and TRBJ2-2, is DVKVTQSSRYLVKRTGEKVFLECVQDMDHENMFWYRQDPGLGLRLIYFSYDVKMKEKGDIPEGYSVSREKKERFSLILESASTNQTSMYLCASSLGVLADLSGELFFGEGSRLTVL.